This T cell receptor (beta chain) was profiled in a study of OX40 agonist ivuxolimab in advanced cancers. Study details: Dosing consisted of intravenous ivuxolimab at 0.01 to 10 mg/kg every 2 weeks. Treatment received earlier with anti-PD-1, anti-PD-L1 or anti-CTLA-4 agents was allowed, and more than 30% had some.

CDR1 and CDR2 from the germline V gene are MNHEY and SMNVEV (reference sequence). The J segment lost 7 bases and the V segment lost 3 bases, leaving 7 bases of the junction unmatched. This CDR3 spans 15 amino acids. Overall study results and limits: Among the lowest peripheral clonal expansion occurred in 0.1-3.0 mg/kg partial responders.

As regards this clone: Its target is unknown.

TCRdb's copy holds only in-frame clones and misses some; the assay was immunoSEQ multiplex PCR. The data contain tens of thousands of clones, roughly nine tenths of them singletons. The TCR originated in an adult with an advanced solid tumor such as melanoma, head and neck, liver or kidney cancer. The chain links TRBV27 to TRBJ2-2; 8 bases are shared with TRBD2. Sequencing used CD4+ or CD8+ T cells sorted from blood, obtained in a trial of the OX40 agonist ivuxolimab. The CDR3 DNA follows: TGTGCCAGCAGTTTCTCAGCGGGGGCCGTCGGGGAGCTGTTTTTT. This encodes CASSFSAGAVGELFF.